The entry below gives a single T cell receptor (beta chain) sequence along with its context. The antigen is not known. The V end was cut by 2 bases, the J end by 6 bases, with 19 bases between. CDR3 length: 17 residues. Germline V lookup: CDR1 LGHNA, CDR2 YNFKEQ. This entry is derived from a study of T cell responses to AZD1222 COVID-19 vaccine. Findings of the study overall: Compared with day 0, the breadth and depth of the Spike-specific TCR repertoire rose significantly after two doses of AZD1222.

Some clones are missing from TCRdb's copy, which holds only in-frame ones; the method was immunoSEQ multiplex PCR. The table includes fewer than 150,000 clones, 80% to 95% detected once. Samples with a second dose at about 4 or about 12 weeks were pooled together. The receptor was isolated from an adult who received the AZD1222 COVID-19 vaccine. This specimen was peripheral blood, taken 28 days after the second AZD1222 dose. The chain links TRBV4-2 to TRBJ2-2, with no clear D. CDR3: CASSQQDMRSYSGELFF. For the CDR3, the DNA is TGTGCCAGCAGCCAACAAGACATGCGGTCGTACTCCGGGGAGCTGTTTTTT.